These T cell receptor beta chains were read from a single sample in a study of T cells in Graves' hyperthyroidism and ophthalmopathy. Using its own MiXCR run on the multiplex PCR reads, TCRdb lists one record per CDR3 protein. The profile covers about 700,000 distinct CDR3 sequences, with 45% appearing a single time and roughly 6.5% taken by the ten largest. The sequencing sample was made of peripheral blood or thyroid tissue (not recorded which). Receptors were obtained from an adult man with Graves' disease, either hyperthyroidism or ophthalmopathy (not recorded which). Each CDR3 is given with its conserved first and last residue. The D gene is left open where the match is weak. Size tells how often a clone was seen (once, few, many) or the class of an expanded clone, and some rows leave it out.

D gene: -
J gene: TRBJ1-1
clone size: many
V gene: TRBV25-1
CDR3 protein: CASSEAGLNTEAFF
CDR3 DNA: TGTGCCAGCAGCGAAGCTGGGTTGAACACTGAAGCTTTCTTT

D gene: -
J gene: TRBJ1-6
clone size: many
V gene: TRBV20-1
CDR3 protein: CSARDSVGLSPLHF
CDR3 DNA: TGCAGTGCTAGAGATTCTGTTGGCCTTTCACCCCTCCACTTT

D gene: -
J gene: TRBJ2-7
clone size: -
V gene: TRBV7-2
CDR3 protein: CASSPFLSYEQYF
CDR3 DNA: TGTGCCAGTAGCCCTTTTCTCTCCTACGAGCAGTACTTC

D gene: TRBD1
J gene: TRBJ1-2
clone size: -
V gene: TRBV25-1
CDR3 protein: CASRETGGWDGYTF
CDR3 DNA: TGTGCCAGCAGGGAGACAGGGGGTTGGGATGGCTACACCTTC

D gene: -
J gene: TRBJ1-1
clone size: -
V gene: TRBV5-3
CDR3 protein: CARPASGPTEAFF
CDR3 DNA: TGTGCTAGACCGGCCTCCGGACCCACTGAAGCTTTCTTT

D gene: -
J gene: TRBJ1-4
clone size: -
V gene: TRBV25-1
CDR3 protein: CASSEWGGGEKLFF
CDR3 DNA: TGTGCCAGCAGTGAATGGGGGGGCGGTGAAAAACTGTTTTTT

D gene: -
J gene: TRBJ1-1
clone size: -
V gene: TRBV20-1
CDR3 protein: CSASVRGGTEAFF
CDR3 DNA: TGCAGTGCCTCCGTCAGAGGGGGCACTGAAGCTTTCTTT

D gene: TRBD1
J gene: TRBJ1-5
clone size: many
V gene: TRBV7-8
CDR3 protein: CASRGQNQPQHF
CDR3 DNA: TGTGCCAGCAGGGGACAGAATCAGCCCCAGCATTTT

D gene: -
J gene: TRBJ2-5
clone size: -
V gene: TRBV20-1
CDR3 protein: CSARTSRDLSETQYF
CDR3 DNA: TGCAGTGCTAGAACCTCCCGGGACCTATCGGAGACCCAGTACTTC

D gene: TRBD1
J gene: TRBJ1-2
clone size: few
V gene: TRBV20-1
CDR3 protein: CSANTRKDRALYGYTF
CDR3 DNA: TGCAGTGCTAACACTAGGAAGGACAGGGCGCTCTATGGCTACACCTTC

D gene: -
J gene: TRBJ1-4
clone size: -
V gene: TRBV20-1
CDR3 protein: CSASSVGVGEKLFF
CDR3 DNA: TGCAGTGCTAGCAGTGTGGGCGTGGGCGAAAAACTGTTTTTT

D gene: -
J gene: TRBJ2-7
clone size: few
V gene: TRBV5-1
CDR3 protein: CASSGEGDFYEQYF
CDR3 DNA: TGCGCCAGCAGCGGTGAAGGGGACTTCTACGAGCAGTACTTC

D gene: -
J gene: TRBJ2-7
clone size: many
V gene: TRBV9
CDR3 protein: CASSVGGEQYF
CDR3 DNA: TGCGCCAGCAGTGTAGGAGGCGAGCAGTACTTC

D gene: TRBD1
J gene: TRBJ1-4
clone size: -
V gene: TRBV19
CDR3 protein: CASSEYRGRITNEKLFF
CDR3 DNA: TGTGCCAGTAGTGAATACAGGGGGCGTATCACTAATGAAAAACTGTTTTTT

D gene: TRBD1
J gene: TRBJ1-1
clone size: few
V gene: TRBV7-3
CDR3 protein: CASSPSPGTGGTEAFF
CDR3 DNA: TGTGCCAGCAGCCCCTCTCCCGGGACAGGAGGCACTGAAGCTTTCTTT